This T cell receptor (beta chain) stems from a study of blood T cell repertoires in COVID-19. As for the study in general: From T cells, B-cell-depleted T cells, or PBMCs came the material, which was cDNA or gDNA.

In the study's own analysis: Cell counts per sample came from amplifying reference gene primers. Only in-frame clones appear in the TCRdb table, and some are missing; sequencing was by immunoSEQ multiplex PCR. That table gives V, J and clone size, and the DNA gave D and trimming. The sample consists of about 380,000 clones, about 90% of them appearing once. Germline-derived CDR1 and CDR2 are SGHRS and YFSETQ. CDR3 length: 14 amino acids. Between the trimmed V and J ends, which lost 5 bases and 1 base, there was a span of 12 bases. Participants were aged 18 to 89 years, lived in around 22 US areas, and enrolled virtually.

The sequence came from a woman aged 30 to 39 who had recovered from COVID-19. The chain employs TRBV5-1 and TRBJ1-1; unclear D gene. The material sequenced was PBMCs or T cells enriched from blood (not recorded which). The CDR3 DNA reads TGCGCCAGCAGGTTTGAGGTATCGAACACTGAAGCTTTCTTT. This encodes CASRFEVSNTEAFF.